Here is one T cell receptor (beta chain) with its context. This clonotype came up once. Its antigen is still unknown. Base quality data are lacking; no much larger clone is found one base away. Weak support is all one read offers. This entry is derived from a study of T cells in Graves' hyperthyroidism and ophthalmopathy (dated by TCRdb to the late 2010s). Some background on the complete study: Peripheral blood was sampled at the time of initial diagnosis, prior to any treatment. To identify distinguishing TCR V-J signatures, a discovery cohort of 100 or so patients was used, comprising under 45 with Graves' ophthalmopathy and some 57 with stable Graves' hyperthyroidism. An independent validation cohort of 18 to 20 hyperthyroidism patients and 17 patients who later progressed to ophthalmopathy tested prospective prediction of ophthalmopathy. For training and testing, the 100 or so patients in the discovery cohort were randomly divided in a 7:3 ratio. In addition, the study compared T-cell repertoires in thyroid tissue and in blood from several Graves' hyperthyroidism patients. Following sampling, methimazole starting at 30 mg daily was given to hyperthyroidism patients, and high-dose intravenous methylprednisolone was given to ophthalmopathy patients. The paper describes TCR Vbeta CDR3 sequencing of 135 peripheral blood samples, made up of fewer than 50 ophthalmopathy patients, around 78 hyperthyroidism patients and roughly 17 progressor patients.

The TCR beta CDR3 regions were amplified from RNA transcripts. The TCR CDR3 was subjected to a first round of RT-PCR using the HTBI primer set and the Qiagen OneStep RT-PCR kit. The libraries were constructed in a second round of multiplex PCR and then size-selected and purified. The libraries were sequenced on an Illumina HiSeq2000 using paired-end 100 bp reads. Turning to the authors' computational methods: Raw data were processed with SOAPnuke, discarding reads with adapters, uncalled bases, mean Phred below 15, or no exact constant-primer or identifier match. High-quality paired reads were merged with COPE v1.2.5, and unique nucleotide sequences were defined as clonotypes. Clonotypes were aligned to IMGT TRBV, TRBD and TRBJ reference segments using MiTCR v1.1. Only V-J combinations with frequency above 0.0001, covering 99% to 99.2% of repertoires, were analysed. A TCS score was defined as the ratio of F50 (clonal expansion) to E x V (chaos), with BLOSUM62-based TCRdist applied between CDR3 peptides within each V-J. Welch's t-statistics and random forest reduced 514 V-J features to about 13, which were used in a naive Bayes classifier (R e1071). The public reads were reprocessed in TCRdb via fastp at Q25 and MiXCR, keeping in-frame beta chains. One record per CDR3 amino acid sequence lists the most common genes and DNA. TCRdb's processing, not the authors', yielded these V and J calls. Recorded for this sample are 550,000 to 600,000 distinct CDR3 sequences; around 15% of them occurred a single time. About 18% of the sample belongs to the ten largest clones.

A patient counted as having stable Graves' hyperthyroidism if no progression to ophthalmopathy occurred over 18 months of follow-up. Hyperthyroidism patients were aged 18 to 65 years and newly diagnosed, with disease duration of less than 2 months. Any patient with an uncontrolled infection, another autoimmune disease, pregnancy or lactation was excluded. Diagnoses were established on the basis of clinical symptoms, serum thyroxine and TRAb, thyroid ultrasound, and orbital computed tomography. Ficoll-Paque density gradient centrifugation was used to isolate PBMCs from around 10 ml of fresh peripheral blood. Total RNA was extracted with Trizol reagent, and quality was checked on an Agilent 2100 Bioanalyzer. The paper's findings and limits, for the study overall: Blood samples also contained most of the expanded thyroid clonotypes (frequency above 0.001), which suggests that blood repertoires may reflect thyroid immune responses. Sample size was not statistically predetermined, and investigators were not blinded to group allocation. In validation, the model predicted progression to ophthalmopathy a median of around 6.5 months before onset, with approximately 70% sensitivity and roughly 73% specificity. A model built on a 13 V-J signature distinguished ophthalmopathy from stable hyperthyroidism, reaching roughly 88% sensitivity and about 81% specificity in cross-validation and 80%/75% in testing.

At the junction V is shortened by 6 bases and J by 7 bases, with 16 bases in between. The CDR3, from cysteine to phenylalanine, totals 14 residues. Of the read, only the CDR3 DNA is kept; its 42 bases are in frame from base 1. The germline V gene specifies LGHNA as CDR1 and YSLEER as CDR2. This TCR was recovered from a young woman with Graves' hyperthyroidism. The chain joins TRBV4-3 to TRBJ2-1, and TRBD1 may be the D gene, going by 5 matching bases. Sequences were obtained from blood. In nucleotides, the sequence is TGCGCCAGCAGTTCTCAGCTCAGGGAAAATGAGCAGTTCTTC. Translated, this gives CASSSQLRENEQFF.